This T cell receptor beta chain came from a study of CD4 T cells in relation to SARS-CoV-2 and coronaviruses. On this clone: Its antigen is unknown. A junction end diverges from the germline sequence, so it may reflect a read error.

Unexposed donor CD4+ T cells date from 2011-2018, before the COVID-19 pandemic. Isolation of CD4+ T cells took place after about 9 days in culture. The CDR3 has 12 residues. In germline, CDR1 is SNHLY, CDR2 FYNNEI. Assay: immunoSEQ multiplex PCR; the TCRdb copy retains only in-frame clones and omits some. The repertoire has approximately 20,000 clones, about 80% of them found once; the top ten carry about 11%. Sequenced sample: CD4+ T cells from PBMCs, cultured in vitro. The rearrangement joins TRBV2 to TRBJ1-3; D remains unclear. The receptor comes from a human donor in good health. CDR3 nucleotides: TGTGCCAGCAATGAAGGCGGGAACACCATATATTTT. Its translation is CASNEGGNTIYF.